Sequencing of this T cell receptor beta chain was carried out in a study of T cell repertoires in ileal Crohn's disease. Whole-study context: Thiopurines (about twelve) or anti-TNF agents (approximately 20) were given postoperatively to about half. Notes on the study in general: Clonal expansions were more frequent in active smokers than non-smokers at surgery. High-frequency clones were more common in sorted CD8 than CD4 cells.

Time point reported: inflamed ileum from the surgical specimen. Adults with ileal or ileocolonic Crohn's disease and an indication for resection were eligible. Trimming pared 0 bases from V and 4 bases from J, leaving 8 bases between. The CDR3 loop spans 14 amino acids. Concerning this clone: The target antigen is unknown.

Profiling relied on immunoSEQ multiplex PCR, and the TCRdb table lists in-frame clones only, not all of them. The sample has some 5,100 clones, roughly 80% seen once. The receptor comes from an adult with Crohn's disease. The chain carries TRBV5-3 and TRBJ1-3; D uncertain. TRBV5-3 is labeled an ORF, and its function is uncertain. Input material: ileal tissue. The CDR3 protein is CARSLEGSGNTIYF. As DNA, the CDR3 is TGTGCCAGAAGCTTGGAAGGGTCGGGAAACACCATATATTTT.